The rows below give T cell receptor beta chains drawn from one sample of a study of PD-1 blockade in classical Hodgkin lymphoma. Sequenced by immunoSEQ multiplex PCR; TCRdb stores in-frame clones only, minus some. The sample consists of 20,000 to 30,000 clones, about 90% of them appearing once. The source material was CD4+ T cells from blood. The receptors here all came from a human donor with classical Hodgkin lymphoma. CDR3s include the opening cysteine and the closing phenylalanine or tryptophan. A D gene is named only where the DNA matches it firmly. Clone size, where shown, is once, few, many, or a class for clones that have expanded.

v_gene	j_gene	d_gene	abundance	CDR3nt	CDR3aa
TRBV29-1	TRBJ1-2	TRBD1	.	TGCAGCGTTGTGGTGACAGGGGGCAATGGCTACACCTTC	CSVVVTGGNGYTF
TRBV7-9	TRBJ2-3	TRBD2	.	TGTGCCAGCAGCGAACAGCGGGGGAGGGAAGATACGCAGTATTTT	CASSEQRGREDTQYF
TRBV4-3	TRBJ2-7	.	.	TGCGCCAGCAGCCAGGGGTTCCGGGACCCCGGATCAGCCTCCTACGAGCAGTACTTC	CASSQGFRDPGSASYEQYF
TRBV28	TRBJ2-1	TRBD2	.	TGTGCCAGCAGTCCGTTTCCGGGACTATACAATGAGCAGTTCTTC	CASSPFPGLYNEQFF
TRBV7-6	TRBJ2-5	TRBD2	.	TGTGCCAGCAGCTTAGTAATAGCGGGGGGGCTGGAGACCCAGTACTTC	CASSLVIAGGLETQYF
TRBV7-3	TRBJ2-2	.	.	TGTGCCAGCAGCCCGGGCAGGGCGAACACCGGGGAGCTGTTTTTT	CASSPGRANTGELFF
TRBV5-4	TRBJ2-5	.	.	TGTGCCAGCAGCTTGGATGGGGGTCAAGAGACCCAGTACTTC	CASSLDGGQETQYF
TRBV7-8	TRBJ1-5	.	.	TGTGCCAGCAGCTTAGCTGGTTATAGCAATCAGCCCCAGCATTTT	CASSLAGYSNQPQHF
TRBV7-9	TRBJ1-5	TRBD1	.	TGTGCCAGCAGCTTAGCGGGGCAGGGGGCTAATAGGGACAATCAGCCCCAGCATTTT	CASSLAGQGANRDNQPQHF
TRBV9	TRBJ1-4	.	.	TGTGCCAGCAGTTGGGGAACCGCAACTAATGAAAAACTGTTTTTT	CASSWGTATNEKLFF
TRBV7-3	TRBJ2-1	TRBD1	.	TGTGCCAGCAGCCGAAACCCATCCGGGACAGGGGGCGATGAGCAGTTCTTC	CASSRNPSGTGGDEQFF
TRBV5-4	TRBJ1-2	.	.	TGTGCCAGCAGCTTGGACAATAACTATGGCTACACCTTC	CASSLDNNYGYTF
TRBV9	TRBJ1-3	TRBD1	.	TGTGCCAGCAGCGTTGCCGAGACAGGGGCGGTAAACACCATATATTTT	CASSVAETGAVNTIYF
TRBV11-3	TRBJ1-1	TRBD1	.	TGTGCCAGCAGCTTACCTCGACAGGGGCTGAACACTGAAGCTTTCTTT	CASSLPRQGLNTEAFF
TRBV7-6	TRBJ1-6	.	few	TGTGCCAGCAGCGATAGAGAGAATTCACCCCTCCACTTT	CASSDRENSPLHF
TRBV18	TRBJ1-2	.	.	TGTGCCAGCTCACCACCTTTGGGGTATGGCTACACCTTC	CASSPPLGYGYTF
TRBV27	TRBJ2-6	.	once	TGTGCCAGCAGTTTAGTTGGTGGGAGCTCTGGGGCCAACGTCCTGACTTTC	CASSLVGGSSGANVLTF
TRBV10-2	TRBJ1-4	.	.	TGCGCCAGCAGTGAGGGTCAGGGGCCCGGAGGAAAACTGTTTTTT	CASSEGQGPGGKLFF
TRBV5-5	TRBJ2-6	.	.	TGTGCCAGCTACTTGTCTGTCGCACAAAGTCGGGCCAACGTCCTGACTTTC	CASYLSVAQSRANVLTF
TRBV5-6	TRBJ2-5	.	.	TGTGCCAGCAGCCCAACCGTTGGGGCCCAAGAGACCCAGTACTTC	CASSPTVGAQETQYF
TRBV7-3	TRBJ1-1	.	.	TGTGCCAGCAGCGCTTATACGAACACTGAAGCTTTCTTT	CASSAYTNTEAFF
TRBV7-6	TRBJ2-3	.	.	TGTGCCAGCAGCTTGACAGTAAGCACAGATACGCAGTATTTT	CASSLTVSTDTQYF
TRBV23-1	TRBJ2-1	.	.	TGCGCCAGCATGACGCCCTACAATGAGCAGTTCTTC	CASMTPYNEQFF
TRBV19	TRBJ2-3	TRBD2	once	TGTGCCAGTAAAGGTCGTGGGGGACTAGCGATGGCAGATACGCAGTATTTT	CASKGRGGLAMADTQYF
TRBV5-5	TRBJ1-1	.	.	TGTGCCAGCAGCTTGGGCAGGGCGAACACTGAAGCTTTCTTT	CASSLGRANTEAFF
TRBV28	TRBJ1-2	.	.	TGTGCCAGCAGATCTGCTTCTTACCAGGGAGGTGAAGGCTACACCTTC	CASRSASYQGGEGYTF
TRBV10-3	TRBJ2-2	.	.	TGTGCCATCAGTGAGTACCTCGCTAGTGCCGGGACCGGGGAGCTGTTTTTT	CAISEYLASAGTGELFF
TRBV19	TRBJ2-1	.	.	TGTGCCAGTACGCCGGCCCTAGTTGGTCATGAGCAGTTCTTC	CASTPALVGHEQFF
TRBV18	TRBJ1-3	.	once	TGTGCCAGCTCTCCCGGCCTCACCATGGCTGGAAACACCATATATTTT	CASSPGLTMAGNTIYF
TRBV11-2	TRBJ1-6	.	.	TGTGCCAGCAGCTTATTTGGGGTTGGGGATTCACCCCTCCACTTT	CASSLFGVGDSPLHF
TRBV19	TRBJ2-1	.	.	TGTGCCAGTTCGGTGGCGGGGCGCGGCAATGAGCAGTTCTTC	CASSVAGRGNEQFF
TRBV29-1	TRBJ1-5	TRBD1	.	TGCAGCGTTGGGGGGACAGGGGTCAATCAGCCCCAGCATTTT	CSVGGTGVNQPQHF
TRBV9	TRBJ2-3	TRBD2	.	TGTGCCAGCAGCGCGCGGGGGGACGTGTCAGATACGCAGTATTTT	CASSARGDVSDTQYF
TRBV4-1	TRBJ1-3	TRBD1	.	TGCGCCAGCAGCCTATATCCGGGACAGGCGCTCTCTGGAAACACCATATATTTT	CASSLYPGQALSGNTIYF
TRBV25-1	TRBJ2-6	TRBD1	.	TGTGCCAGCAGTGGGCGGACAGGGCTGGCTGGGGCCAACGTCCTGACTTTC	CASSGRTGLAGANVLTF
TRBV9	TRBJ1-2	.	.	TGTGCCAGCAGCGACTTCTATGGCTACACCTTC	CASSDFYGYTF
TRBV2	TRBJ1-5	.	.	TGTGCCAGCAGTAAGATTAGGGGTGGTCAGCCCCAGCATTTT	CASSKIRGGQPQHF
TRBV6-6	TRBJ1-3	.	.	TGTGCCAGCAGTTATCCCACACGGTCCTCTGGAAACACCATATATTTT	CASSYPTRSSGNTIYF
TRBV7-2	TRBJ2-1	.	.	TGTGCCAGCAGCAAAGGAGGGGTGGGAAGCTCCTACAATGAGCAGTTCTTC	CASSKGGVGSSYNEQFF
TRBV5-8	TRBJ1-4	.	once	TGTGCCAGCAGCGATCGACAGGAAACTAATGAAAAACTGTTTTTT	CASSDRQETNEKLFF
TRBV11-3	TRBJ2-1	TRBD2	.	TGTGCCAGCAGCTTAGGCGGGGGGCCGGGTGAGCAGTTCTTC	CASSLGGGPGEQFF
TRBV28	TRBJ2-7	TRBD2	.	TGTGCCAGCAGTCTTCGGACTAGCGGGGCCTACGAGCAGTACTTC	CASSLRTSGAYEQYF